This T cell receptor (beta chain) was obtained from a study of shared clonotypes between healthy human individuals (dated by TCRdb to the early 2020s). A note on the overall study: Three men and a couple of women, aged 18 to 49 years, made up the cohort. Leukapheresis yielded between about 0.9 and 9.5 billion PBMCs per donor. For each donor, CD4 naive and CD4 memory were each run on three plates, CD8 naive on two plates, and CD8 memory on one plate. The study deeply sequenced blood TCR repertoires of five healthy adults to estimate repertoire size and the extent of clonotype sharing between individuals. Libraries were prepared and TCR repertoires were sequenced by different laboratories using diverse techniques, in order to increase sequencing depth and limit assay-specific biases.

The donors were healthy, HIV-negative adults who had no recently reported acute infections or vaccinations. All donors were Caucasian adults living in Nashville, Tennessee, USA. CD4+ T cells were enriched by magnetic negative selection; naive cells were then positively selected on CD45RA, and the negative fraction formed the memory subset. Blood was collected by leukapheresis, and PBMCs were isolated by Ficoll-Histopaque density gradient centrifugation and then cryopreserved in liquid nitrogen vapor phase. Purity and quantity of every magnetically sorted T cell population were checked by analytical flow cytometry. Genomic DNA was isolated from each sorted fraction and quantified by UV absorbance on a Nanodrop 2000c. Using the deep immunoSEQ assay, TCR CDR3 regions were amplified from genomic DNA by multiplex PCR. Genomic DNA extracted from each cell subset was distributed evenly over all wells of several immunoSEQ 96-well plates, and each plate served as one replicate. For sorted subsets, around 200 ng genomic DNA, equal to 30,000 to 35,000 T cell genomes, was loaded into each replicate PCR. Purified libraries were quantified with a Qubit 3.0 fluorometer, sized on a Bioanalyzer 2100, and re-quantified with the KAPA Library Quantification kit. Each immunoSEQ 96-well plate was sequenced on its own single-read 150-cycle Illumina NextSeq 550 flow cell. In the paper's pipeline: Because the immunoSEQ output included only junctional sequences and no quality scores, the filtering could not be the same as the filtering used for full-length reads. To assign V/J genes and CDR3, sequences were annotated against IMGT germline references using PyIR, a Python wrapper for IgBLAST v1.9. Reads were filtered out if the reads had weak V/J assignments (E-value above 1e-6), no CDR3, stop codons, out-of-frame junctions, or ambiguous translated residues. V3J clonotypes were defined as sequences sharing an identical inferred V gene, J gene, and CDR3 amino acid sequence. The percentage overlap between two repertoires was calculated by dividing the number of shared unique clonotypes by the size of the smaller repertoire. RTK rarefaction, the Chao1 estimator, and Recon v2.1 estimates of unobserved clonotypes were used to assess repertoire richness. OLGA was used to compute generation probabilities for all TCRbeta clonotypes that the gDNA method yielded from several donors. This immuneACCESS table, as held by TCRdb, lists in-frame sequences with V and J called but not all clones. Of the missing ones, under half trace to an unresolved V gene in checked studies; the others have no known cause. V and J calls plus clone size are reproduced from that table; the DNA served to infer D and trimming. The sample table lists 2 million to 2.5 million clones, approximately 96% of them with a count of one. Of the sample, approximately 0.13% is held by the ten largest clones.

This clone was recorded once. The antigen this receptor binds is unknown. Nothing much larger sits one base from this clone, and base qualities are not available. There are 15 amino acids in the CDR3, from cysteine to phenylalanine inclusive. Only the CDR3 DNA stays, 45 bases, in frame from base 1. As encoded in the germline V gene, CDR1 is SGHRS while CDR2 is YFSETQ. A distance of 11 bases separates the germline ends of V and J, which lose 2 bases and 1 base respectively. Points the paper makes about the study in general: Sampling was restricted to blood, and TCR repertoires in tissue are likely to differ from TCR repertoires in blood. Pairwise subsampling indicated that sequencing depth was expected to affect the degree of clonotype sharing among donors. The genetic and exposure-history diversity represented was limited by the small number of donors. When several donors were compared, the shared fraction of clonotypes was approximately 5% for naive CD4, less than 4% for naive CD8, 2.3% for memory CD4, and approximately 0.4% for memory CD8. Incomplete sequencing was indicated by rarefaction of sorted-subset datasets, despite the large sequencing depth. Clonotypes shared by all four sorted-subset donors showed higher generation probabilities than non-shared clonotypes. Naive subsets generally had larger estimated clonotype richness than memory subsets did.

The source material was naive CD4+ T cells sorted from blood. What this sample's cell subset or site label stands for: CD45RA+ positively selected. The sequence joins TRBV5-1 to TRBJ2-3; a weak D assignment points to TRBD2 (6 bases agree). This TCR came from a man aged 18 to 35 in good health. The CDR3 region has the sequence CASSLTGERTDTQYF. The sequence in DNA is TGCGCCAGCAGCTTAACGGGAGAGCGCACAGATACGCAGTATTTT.